The entry below describes one T cell receptor (beta chain). Its antigen is unknown. A single base separates this from a much larger clone, so it may be a read error. In patients aged 18 to 65, hyperthyroidism was newly diagnosed, with duration under 2 months. This sample was taken from a study of T cells in Graves' hyperthyroidism and ophthalmopathy. About the research overall: Peripheral blood was obtained at initial diagnosis, preceding any treatment.

Study-wide points: Most thyroid-expanded clonotypes above 0.001 were also found in blood.

From RNA transcripts, TCR beta CDR3 regions were amplified. TCR CDR3 regions were first amplified by RT-PCR with HTBI primers. TCRdb re-derived calls from the multiplex PCR reads in MiXCR, one entry per CDR3 protein. The repertoire has 450,000 to 650,000 distinct CDR3 sequences, more than 20% of them found once; the top ten carry around 27%. This CDR3 region has 13 residues. CDR1 is SGHVS, CDR2 FQNEAQ, per germline. The clonotype originates from a man between 18 and 29 years old with Graves' hyperthyroidism. This chain joins TRBV7-8 and TRBJ2-7; D is unresolved. Sequencing was carried out using blood. As DNA, the CDR3 is TGTGCCAGCAGCCCAGTTTACCACTACGAGCAGGACTTC. Protein sequence: CASSPVYHYEQDF.